This TCR beta chain stems from a study of T cell repertoires in cytomegalovirus infection. Using its own MiXCR run on the reads, TCRdb lists one record per CDR3 protein. Of about 400,000 distinct CDR3 sequences listed, less than 20% are singletons. Trimming removed 5 bases from V and 0 bases from J; junction bases left unmatched: 7. The CDR3 runs 16 residues. The germline CDR1 and CDR2 sequences are SEHNR and FQNEAQ (reference sequence). The sequencing input was PBMCs. The chain links TRBV7-9 to TRBJ2-1, with TRBD2 matching 7 bases. The origin of this receptor is a human donor in good health (CMV status not recorded). Some clones in this sample may be carry-over from other donors' samples. The CDR3 sequence is CASSPGTSVSYNEQFF. DNA for the CDR3: TGTGCCAGCAGCCCCGGCACTAGCGTCTCCTACAATGAGCAGTTCTTC.